This TCR beta chain was recovered during a study of lymphopenia after photon versus proton radiotherapy. The study's findings and limits: Relative stability marked proton patients; photon patients lost diversity and naive cells. After the lymphocyte nadir, photon-treated repertoires showed oligoclonal expansion, especially of CD8+ Temra cells.

There are 14 residues in the CDR3. V gave up 11 bases and J gave up 1 base, with 17 bases separating them. CDR1 and CDR2 (germline): MNHEY, SMNVEV (reference sequence). Sequencing was performed with immunoSEQ multiplex PCR; in TCRdb, only in-frame clones are kept and a portion is missing. The data contain approximately 30,000 clones, around 82% of them singletons. To note about this clone: Its antigen is still unknown.

This chain uses TRBV27 with TRBJ2-5; D perhaps matches TRBD1 (6 bases). The sequence was obtained from a man over 45 with gastric cancer. Sequences were derived from peripheral blood, sampled from a patient treated with photon-based radiotherapy. In nucleotides, the CDR3 is TGTGCCGCTGGCATCTCGACAGGCCAAGAGACCCAGTACTTC. This translates into CAAGISTGQETQYF.